This T cell receptor (beta chain) was sequenced for a study of early T cells in non-severe SARS-CoV-2 infection. Study in general: Sequencing of unsorted whole blood was done on bulk RNA, leaving chains unpaired.

CDR1 and CDR2 from the germline V gene are SGHRS and YFSETQ. Trimming shortened V by 0 bases and J by 3 bases, and 14 bases separated the two germline ends. This CDR3 is built from 16 residues. The TCR library protocol was used to attach unique molecular identifiers. These identifiers were attached to individual cDNA molecules. TCRdb re-called the 5' RACE reads with MiXCR, one entry per CDR3 protein. The profile shows 90,000 to 100,000 distinct CDR3 sequences, roughly 13% of them singletons. This clonotype came up many times. This TCR derives from an adult who was a healthcare worker with PCR-confirmed SARS-CoV-2 infection or an uninfected control (not recorded which). The V and J genes are TRBV5-1 and TRBJ2-3, with D perhaps TRBD1 (6 bases). The sequenced sample consisted of whole blood. The chain's CDR3 is CASSLGQEYLTDTQYF. The CDR3 region has the DNA TGCGCCAGCAGCTTGGGACAGGAGTATCTTACAGATACGCAGTATTTT.